This TCR beta chain was captured in a study of PD-L1 blockade in urothelial cancer. The assay was immunoSEQ multiplex PCR, and TCRdb's table has in-frame clones only and misses some. Of about 50,000 clones in the sample, about 88% were seen once. Germline CDR1 MGHRA, CDR2 YSYEKL. The CDR3 spans 16 residues. With 1 base clipped from V and 4 bases from J, the junction kept 2 bases outside the gene matches. Time point indicated: pretreatment peripheral blood. Specimen: PBMCs, collected around atezolizumab (anti-PD-L1) treatment. The genes are TRBV4-1 and TRBJ2-6, with TRBD1 matching 9 bases. The sequence was collected from a man in his 70s with urothelial cancer. CDR3 bases: TGCGCCAGCAGCCAAGGGACAGGGGCCGGGGCCAACGTCCTGACTTTC. Amino acids: CASSQGTGAGANVLTF.